These 14 T cell receptor beta chains share one sample of origin, sequenced in a study of T cells in Graves' hyperthyroidism and ophthalmopathy. RNA transcripts gave rise to amplified TCR beta CDR3 regions. First-round RT-PCR of the TCR CDR3 relied on the HTBI primer set. TCRdb reanalysed the multiplex PCR reads using MiXCR and keeps one entry per CDR3 protein. The sample contains hundreds of thousands of distinct CDR3 sequences, about 17% of which appear only once. The sample taken for sequencing was blood. These receptors all stem from a woman aged 55-70 years with Graves' ophthalmopathy.

This clonotype came up many times. The CDR3 sequence: CASSLSAGTETQYF. CDR3 bases: TGTGCCAGCAGTTTATCTGCAGGGACGGAGACCCAGTACTTC. The chain has TRBV28 and TRBJ2-5; D tentatively reads TRBD1 or TRBD2 (5 bases each). Trimming stripped 1 base from V and 5 bases from J, with 11 bases between. There are 14 residues in the CDR3. Per germline, CDR1 MDHEN and CDR2 SYDVKM.

The table lists this clonotype with many counts. This chain joins TRBV12-3 or TRBV12-4 and TRBJ2-7; TRBD1 or TRBD2 may be the D gene (5 bases each). The CDR3 length is 14 residues. Trimming pared 6 bases from V and 6 bases from J, leaving 18 bases between. CDR3 bases: TGTGCCAGCAGCTCCGTTCAGGGACCCTCCGAGCAGTACTTC. Protein sequence: CASSSVQGPSEQYF.

This chain links TRBV6-8 with TRBJ1-5; D is unclear. Trimming stripped 0 bases from V and 3 bases from J, with 9 bases between. CDR1 and CDR2 from the germline V gene are MNHGY and SAAAGT. The CDR3 sequence is 15 residues long. For the CDR3, the DNA is TGTGCCAGCAGTTACTCGATACAGAACAATCAGCCCCAGCATTTT. The encoded protein is CASSYSIQNNQPQHF.

The chain has TRBV5-6 and TRBJ1-6, with TRBD1 matching 9 bases. CDR3 length: 20 amino acids. With 3 bases clipped from V and 0 bases from J, the junction kept 13 bases outside the gene matches. The germline V gene encodes CDR1 SGHDT and CDR2 YYEEEE. The CDR3 DNA follows: TGTGCCAGCAGCTGGCGACAGGGGGTTCTTGATAGCTCCTATAATTCACCCCTCCACTTT. It is translated as CASSWRQGVLDSSYNSPLHF.

V and J are TRBV12-3 or TRBV12-4 and TRBJ2-3, with D unclear. The V and J ends lost 2 bases and 2 bases respectively, with 11 bases between them. The CDR3 length is 15 residues. The CDR3, as DNA: TGTGCCAGCAGTTTATATTTAGAAGACACAGATACGCAGTATTTT. It specifies CASSLYLEDTDTQYF.

There are many counts of this clonotype. This chain uses TRBV10-3 with TRBJ2-1; no clear D. The length of the CDR3 is 14 residues. The germline CDR1 and CDR2 sequences are ENHRY and SYGVKD. Deletions cut 6 bases from V and 4 bases from J, with 13 bases between. CDR3 sequence (DNA): TGTGCCATCAGGGCCAGTGACTTTTACAATGAGCAGTTCTTC. This gives the protein CAIRASDFYNEQFF.

This clonotype was detected ten times or more. V is TRBV27 and J is TRBJ1-6; weak D call: TRBD1 (6 bases). V shed 6 bases and J shed 4 bases, with 16 bases lying between them. CDR3 length equals 16 residues. The V gene's germline CDR1 is MNHEY and CDR2 SMNVEV (reference sequence). The CDR3, as DNA: TGTGCCAGCAGCGCAGACAGGCGCGGTTATAATTCACCCCTCCACTTT. It translates to CASSADRRGYNSPLHF.

This clonotype was seen a handful of times. This chain links TRBV11-2 with TRBJ2-5, with D possibly matching TRBD1 (6 bases). With 8 bases removed from V and 4 bases from J, the gap between germline ends came to 14 bases. The CDR3 consists of 13 residues. Germline CDR1 is SGHAT and CDR2 is FQNNGV. CDR3 coding DNA: TGTGCCAGCGCAGGGGTAGAACGAGAGACCCAGTACTTC. Its protein is CASAGVERETQYF.

At least ten counts were recorded for this clonotype. This rearrangement joins TRBV11-2 to TRBJ2-7; D ambiguous. The CDR3 sequence is 13 residues long. Trimming pared 0 bases from V and 3 bases from J, leaving 6 bases between. Germline V lookup: CDR1 SGHAT, CDR2 FQNNGV. This CDR3 reads CASSLDSFYEQYF. Written as DNA, the CDR3 is TGTGCCAGCAGCTTAGACTCCTTCTACGAGCAGTACTTC. Complete variable domain (other parts from reference TRBV11-2 and TRBJ2-7): EAGVAQSPRYKIIEKRQSVAFWCNPISGHATLYWYQQILGQGPKLLIQFQNNGVVDDSQLPKDRFSAERLKGVDSTLKIQPAKLEDSAVYLCASSLDSFYEQYFGPGTRLTVT.

The DNA for the CDR3 is TGTGCCAGCAGCACAGGGAATGTCGGCTACACCTTC. Encoded protein: CASSTGNVGYTF. The chain joins TRBV9 to TRBJ1-2; maybe TRBD1 (6 bases). The germline V gene encodes CDR1 SGDLS and CDR2 YYNGEE. The V gene lost 4 bases and the J gene lost 8 bases, with 12 bases spanning the gap. CDR3 length equals 12 residues.

This clonotype was detected ten times or more. The rearrangement links TRBV6-1 to TRBJ2-5, with 10 bases fitting TRBD2. This CDR3 has 15 residues. The V gene end was trimmed by 6 bases and the J gene end by 3 bases; junction bases not matched to a gene: 7. Germline V gene sequence: CDR1 MNHNS, CDR2 SASEGT. The CDR3 region is CASRTPSGGEETQYF. The CDR3 nucleotides are TGTGCCAGCAGGACCCCTAGCGGGGGAGAAGAGACCCAGTACTTC.

This clonotype came up many times. The chain employs TRBV3-1 and TRBJ2-7; no reliable D call. The V end was cut by 4 bases, the J end by 3 bases, with 7 bases between. The CDR3 is 12 residues long. Looked up from germline, CDR1 is LGHDT and CDR2 is YNNKEL (reference sequence). The CDR3 DNA follows: TGTGCCAGCAGCCTCCTGGACTACGAGCAGTACTTC. Residues: CASSLLDYEQYF.

This clonotype showed up many times. The chain carries TRBV19 and TRBJ1-2; D is undetermined. Between the trimmed V and J ends, which lost 3 bases and 4 bases, there was a span of 9 bases. CDR3 length: 13 amino acids. Germline CDR1 reads LNHDA; CDR2 reads SQIVND (reference sequence). The CDR3 sequence is CASSIFSGYGYTF. The CDR3 region has the DNA TGTGCCAGTAGTATTTTTAGTGGCTATGGCTACACCTTC.

A few counts support this clonotype. This chain connects TRBV19 to TRBJ2-1; D might be TRBD2 (6 bases). V was cut by 0 bases and J by 4 bases, with 13 bases left in between. The germline gives CDR1 LNHDA, CDR2 SQIVND (reference sequence). The CDR3 loop spans 16 amino acids. The CDR3 spells CASSIDGRGTYNEQFF. In DNA form, the CDR3 reads TGTGCCAGTAGTATAGATGGGCGGGGAACTTACAATGAGCAGTTCTTC.